This T cell receptor beta chain is drawn from a study of technical replicates of blood from a handful of donors. The V gene's germline CDR1 is MNHNS and CDR2 SASEGT. This CDR3 region has 14 residues. V dropped 0 bases and J dropped 3 bases, with 9 bases sitting between them. Profiled with immunoSEQ multiplex PCR; TCRdb holds only in-frame clones, not every one. The table has over 50,000 clones, 70% to 90% seen once. The source is a human donor in good health. Some clones in this sample may be carry-over from other donors' samples. The chain is built from TRBV6-1 and TRBJ2-7; no clear D. Sequencing was carried out using PBMCs. This CDR3 reads CASSEARQYYEQYF. DNA of the CDR3: TGTGCCAGCAGTGAAGCGCGGCAGTACTACGAGCAGTACTTC.